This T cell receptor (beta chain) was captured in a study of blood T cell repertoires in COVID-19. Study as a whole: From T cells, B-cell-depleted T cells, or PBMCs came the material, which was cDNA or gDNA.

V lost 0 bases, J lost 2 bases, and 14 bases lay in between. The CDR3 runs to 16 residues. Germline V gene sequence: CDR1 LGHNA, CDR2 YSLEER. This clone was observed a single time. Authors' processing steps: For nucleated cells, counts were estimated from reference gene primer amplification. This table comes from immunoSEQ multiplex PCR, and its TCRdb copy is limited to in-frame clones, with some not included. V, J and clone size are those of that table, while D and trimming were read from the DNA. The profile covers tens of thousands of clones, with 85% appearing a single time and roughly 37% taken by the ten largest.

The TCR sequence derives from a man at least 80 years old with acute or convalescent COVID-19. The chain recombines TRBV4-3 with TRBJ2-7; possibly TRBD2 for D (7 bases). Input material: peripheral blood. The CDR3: CASSQEGRGGAYEQYF. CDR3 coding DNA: TGCGCCAGCAGCCAAGAGGGCAGAGGGGGGGCCTACGAGCAGTACTTC.